The 13 T cell receptor beta chains below all came from one sample that was sequenced in a study of blood T cell repertoires in COVID-19. The protocol was immunoSEQ multiplex PCR, while the TCRdb copy is restricted to in-frame clones and leaves out a portion. The data show about 68,000 clones, with approximately 90% seen just once and about 8.3% held by the top ten. Sequenced: peripheral blood. The receptors shown here come from a man between 25 and 39 years old with acute or convalescent COVID-19.

The CDR3 bases are TGTGCCAGCAGTTGGACTAGCGGTACGCAGTATTTT. Its protein product is CASSWTSGTQYF. This sequence joins TRBV28 and TRBJ2-3; 10 bases fit TRBD2. Per germline, CDR1 MDHEN and CDR2 SYDVKM. The V segment lost 4 bases and the J segment 8 bases; nucleotides outside the gene matches: 0. CDR3 length equals 12 residues.

The V call is TRBV19, the J call TRBJ1-5, with no clear D. Germline V lookup: CDR1 LNHDA, CDR2 SQIVND (reference sequence). The CDR3 loop spans 13 amino acids. Between the trimmed V and J ends, which lost 7 bases and 5 bases, there was a span of 12 bases. CDR3 coding DNA: TGTGCCAGTAAAAATATCGGGGATCAGCCCCAGCATTTT. The encoded protein is CASKNIGDQPQHF. Variable domain in full (rest from reference TRBV19 and TRBJ1-5): DGGITQSPKYLFRKEGQNVTLSCEQNLNHDAMYWYRQDPGQGLRLIYYSQIVNDFQKGDIAEGYSVSREKKESFPLTVTSAQKNPTAFYLCASKNIGDQPQHFGDGTRLSIL.

This clone has just one count. The chain joins TRBV4-2 to TRBJ1-2; 8 nucleotides line up with TRBD1. This CDR3 contains 16 residues. V lost 0 bases, J lost 2 bases, and 5 bases stayed unmatched. The germline CDR1 and CDR2 sequences are LGHNA and YNFKEQ. CDR3: CASSQESNRGNYGYTF. The CDR3 DNA reads TGTGCCAGCAGCCAAGAGTCTAACAGGGGGAACTATGGCTACACCTTC.

The chain uses TRBV30 and TRBJ1-2, with D unresolved. The V and J ends lost 0 bases and 3 bases respectively, with 8 bases between them. The CDR3 covers 13 residues. Per germline, CDR1 GTSNPN and CDR2 SVGIG (reference sequence). The DNA of the CDR3 is TGTGCCTGGAGTGTTGGGCAGTACTATGGCTACACCTTC. It codes for CAWSVGQYYGYTF.

This sequence joins TRBV30 and TRBJ1-2; a possible D gene is TRBD1 (6 bases). V gave up 4 bases and J gave up 5 bases, with 23 bases separating them. The length of the CDR3 is 16 residues. Germline CDR1 reads GTSNPN; CDR2 reads SVGIG (reference sequence). The CDR3 DNA reads as TGTGCCTGGAAAGCCGGCGCGGGGGACATGTATTATGGCTACACCTTC. This translates into CAWKAGAGDMYYGYTF.

The chain carries TRBV30 and TRBJ1-5; 8 nucleotides agree with TRBD1. Germline CDR1 GTSNPN, CDR2 SVGIG (reference sequence). CDR3 length: 15 amino acids. Unmatched junction bases numbered 11, after V lost 3 bases and J lost 7 bases. CDR3 sequence: CAWSPGTGPRQPQHF. In DNA form, the CDR3 reads TGTGCCTGGAGCCCCGGGACAGGCCCCCGCCAGCCCCAGCATTTT.

The rearrangement uses TRBV27 and TRBJ2-5; TRBD2 might be the D (6 bases). This CDR3 contains 14 residues. Trimming removed 6 bases at V and 4 bases at J, with 15 bases between. Germline V gives CDR1 MNHEY, CDR2 SMNVEV (reference sequence). CDR3 DNA: TGTGCCAGCAGCCGTCATAGGGGAGGAGAGACCCAGTACTTC. It codes for CASSRHRGGETQYF.

This clone came up once. V usage is TRBV15 and J usage is TRBJ2-6; TRBD2 aligns across 8 bases. CDR1 LNHNV and CDR2 YYDKDF come from the germline V gene (reference sequence). Trimming cost V 7 bases and J 2 bases; bases outside gene matches: 10. The CDR3 extends over 17 amino acids. CDR3 bases: TGTGCCACCACCATGGGGACTAGTTTCCCTGGGGCCAACGTCCTGACTTTC. This encodes CATTMGTSFPGANVLTF. Full variable domain (remainder filled in from reference TRBV15 and TRBJ2-6): DAMVIQNPRYQVTQFGKPVTLSCSQTLNHNVMYWYQQKSSQAPKLLFHYYDKDFNNEADTPDNFQSRRPNTSFCFLDIRSPGLGDTAMYLCATTMGTSFPGANVLTFGAGSRLTVL.

This rearrangement joins TRBV27 to TRBJ2-1, with 9 bases matching TRBD2. The V gene end was trimmed by 4 bases and the J gene end by 4 bases; junction bases not matched to a gene: 8. This CDR3 comprises 16 residues. CDR1 is MNHEY, CDR2 SMNVEV, per germline (reference sequence). The CDR3: CASSSVAGAWYNEQFF. Written as DNA, the CDR3 is TGTGCCAGCAGTTCCGTAGCGGGAGCATGGTACAATGAGCAGTTCTTC.

A single count supports this clone. The chain couples TRBV9 to TRBJ2-7; 11 bases map to TRBD1. CDR3 size: 16 residues. The ends lost 2 bases at V and 4 bases at J; junction bases unmatched: 8. Germline CDR1 SGDLS, CDR2 YYNGEE. The CDR3 DNA sequence: TGTGCCAGCAGCGTGACTCCGGGACAGGGGGTGTACGAGCAGTACTTC. It is translated as CASSVTPGQGVYEQYF.

Comment on this clone: This sample includes further DNA sequences coding for the same CDR3. The rearrangement uses TRBV28 and TRBJ2-5, with D unresolved. CDR1 and CDR2 from the germline V gene are MDHEN and SYDVKM. With 5 bases removed from V and 2 bases from J, the gap between germline ends came to 3 bases. The CDR3 covers 11 residues. The CDR3: CASSRQETQYF. Written as DNA, the CDR3 is TGTGCCAGCAGTCGGCAAGAGACCCAGTACTTC.

The chain joins TRBV28 to TRBJ1-6; no clear D gene. V dropped 7 bases and J dropped 3 bases, with 10 bases sitting between them. In germline, CDR1 is MDHEN, CDR2 SYDVKM. The CDR3 loop spans 14 amino acids. CDR3 protein: CASNTGYYNSPLHF. The CDR3 region has the DNA TGTGCCAGCAATACCGGGTACTATAATTCACCCCTCCACTTT.

The genes are TRBV3-1 (or the pseudogene TRBV3-2) and TRBJ2-7; 7 bases map to TRBD2. The CDR3 covers 17 residues. Germline V gene lookup returns CDR1 LGHDT and CDR2 YNNKEL (reference sequence). After removal of 0 bases from V and 4 bases from J, the junction contained 12 bases not matched to a gene. The CDR3 coding sequence is TGTGCCAGCAGCCAAGATGGGGCGGGAGTCGGTGGGTACGAGCAGTACTTC. As protein: CASSQDGAGVGGYEQYF.